These T cell receptor beta chains were read from a single sample in a study. TCRdb used MiXCR to reprocess the 5' RACE reads, holding one entry per CDR3 protein. Altogether roughly 38,000 distinct CDR3 sequences are present, around 18% being singletons, with the ten largest covering approximately 3%. Sequencing used naive CD4+ T cells sorted from a lymph node. The source of these receptors is a female donor with breast cancer. Both conserved end residues are part of each CDR3. Fields, in order: J gene, clone size, D gene, V gene, CDR3 DNA, CDR3 protein. A D gene is named only where the DNA matches it firmly. Some rows mark clone size as missing; the rest say once, few, many or name a class of expanded clone.

J gene: TRBJ2-5
clone size: NA
D gene: NA
V gene: TRBV20-1
CDR3 DNA: TGCAGTGTTAGAGTAGGTCTGCTCGGGGAGACCCAGTACTTC
CDR3 protein: CSVRVGLLGETQYF

J gene: TRBJ2-7
clone size: many
D gene: NA
V gene: TRBV6-5
CDR3 DNA: TGTGCCAGCAGGAAGACAGCCCTAAGCTCCTACGAGCAGTACTTC
CDR3 protein: CASRKTALSSYEQYF

J gene: TRBJ1-1
clone size: many
D gene: NA
V gene: TRBV12-3/TRBV12-4
CDR3 DNA: TGTGCCAGCACTCGGGACATCCCGGGAGCTTTCTTT
CDR3 protein: CASTRDIPGAFF

J gene: TRBJ2-2
clone size: NA
D gene: NA
V gene: TRBV5-1
CDR3 DNA: TGCGCCAGCAGCCTGACAGGGTACGAGGGCGGGGAGCCGTTTTTT
CDR3 protein: CASSLTGYEGGEPFF

J gene: TRBJ1-1
clone size: few
D gene: NA
V gene: TRBV6-5
CDR3 DNA: TGTGCCAGCATGAGACAGGCCAACACTGAAGCTTTCTTT
CDR3 protein: CASMRQANTEAFF

J gene: TRBJ2-5
clone size: few
D gene: TRBD2
V gene: TRBV7-8
CDR3 DNA: TGTGCCAGCAGCCCCGACCCTAGCGGGGGGAGTCGAGAGACCCAGTACTTC
CDR3 protein: CASSPDPSGGSRETQYF

J gene: TRBJ1-5
clone size: many
D gene: NA
V gene: TRBV20-1
CDR3 DNA: TGCAGTGCTAGAGATGTTGGTCAGCCCCAGCATTTT
CDR3 protein: CSARDVGQPQHF

J gene: TRBJ2-7
clone size: NA
D gene: NA
V gene: TRBV5-5
CDR3 DNA: TGTGCCAGCAGCTTAAGCAGCGACTCCTACGAGCAGTACTTC
CDR3 protein: CASSLSSDSYEQYF

J gene: TRBJ1-5
clone size: many
D gene: NA
V gene: TRBV6-6
CDR3 DNA: TGTGCCAGCGGAGAACAGTCCAATCAGCCCCAGCATTTT
CDR3 protein: CASGEQSNQPQHF

J gene: TRBJ2-2
clone size: few
D gene: TRBD1
V gene: TRBV20-1
CDR3 DNA: TGCAGTGCTAGAGATTTTAACAGGGGGGAAACCGGGGAGCTGTTTTTT
CDR3 protein: CSARDFNRGETGELFF

J gene: TRBJ1-5
clone size: NA
D gene: NA
V gene: TRBV28
CDR3 DNA: TGTGCCAGCATAGAGGGAGTCAGCAATCAGCCCCAGCATTTT
CDR3 protein: CASIEGVSNQPQHF

J gene: TRBJ2-5
clone size: NA
D gene: NA
V gene: TRBV7-2
CDR3 DNA: TGTGCCAGCAGCCTAAGGGGTATAGTAGAAGAGACCCAGTACTTC
CDR3 protein: CASSLRGIVEETQYF

J gene: TRBJ2-5
clone size: many
D gene: NA
V gene: TRBV20-1
CDR3 DNA: TGCAGTGCTAGAGCTAGAGGGAAGGTGGAAGAGACCCAGTACTTC
CDR3 protein: CSARARGKVEETQYF

J gene: TRBJ1-1
clone size: many
D gene: NA
V gene: TRBV6-6
CDR3 DNA: TGTGCCAGCGCAGGGGACACTGAAGCTTTCTTT
CDR3 protein: CASAGDTEAFF

J gene: TRBJ2-7
clone size: few
D gene: NA
V gene: TRBV12-3/TRBV12-4
CDR3 DNA: TGTGCCAGCAGTTTAGCGGGGGAGCAGTACTTC
CDR3 protein: CASSLAGEQYF

J gene: TRBJ2-1
clone size: many
D gene: NA
V gene: TRBV4-2
CDR3 DNA: TGTGCCAGCAGCCTTCAGATGGGCGGGGAGCAGTTCTTC
CDR3 protein: CASSLQMGGEQFF

J gene: TRBJ2-5
clone size: many
D gene: TRBD1
V gene: TRBV9
CDR3 DNA: TGTGCCAGCAGCGTCGCGCTACAGGGGGCGGAGGAGACCCAGTACTTC
CDR3 protein: CASSVALQGAEETQYF

J gene: TRBJ1-4
clone size: NA
D gene: NA
V gene: TRBV7-9
CDR3 DNA: TGTGCCAGCGGCCGCGGAGGTGAAAAACTGTTTTTT
CDR3 protein: CASGRGGEKLFF

J gene: TRBJ2-1
clone size: few
D gene: NA
V gene: TRBV5-1
CDR3 DNA: TGCGCCAGCAGCTTGGCTAGCAGCCTCAATGAGCAGTTCTTC
CDR3 protein: CASSLASSLNEQFF

J gene: TRBJ2-5
clone size: medium-sized
D gene: TRBD1
V gene: TRBV29-1
CDR3 DNA: TGCAGCGTTGAAGACTCGGGACAGGGGTATGAGACCCAGTACTTC
CDR3 protein: CSVEDSGQGYETQYF

J gene: TRBJ2-7
clone size: NA
D gene: NA
V gene: TRBV30
CDR3 DNA: TGTGCCTGGAGTGCGTTCTCCTACGAGCAGTACTTC
CDR3 protein: CAWSAFSYEQYF

J gene: TRBJ2-1
clone size: NA
D gene: NA
V gene: TRBV20-1
CDR3 DNA: TGCAGTGCTAGAGAGGACAATTACAATGAGCAGTTCTTC
CDR3 protein: CSAREDNYNEQFF

J gene: TRBJ1-1
clone size: few
D gene: NA
V gene: TRBV5-1
CDR3 DNA: TGCGCCAGCAGCTTGGCCGGGACATTTGACACTGAAGCTTTCTTT
CDR3 protein: CASSLAGTFDTEAFF

J gene: TRBJ1-1
clone size: many
D gene: TRBD1
V gene: TRBV12-5
CDR3 DNA: TGTGCTAGTGGTTTACAGGGGAACGTTCGGAACACTGAAGCTTTCTTT
CDR3 protein: CASGLQGNVRNTEAFF

J gene: TRBJ2-6
clone size: few
D gene: NA
V gene: TRBV7-9
CDR3 DNA: TGTGCCAGCAGTCCAGGATCACCGGGGGCCAACGTCCTGACTTTC
CDR3 protein: CASSPGSPGANVLTF

J gene: TRBJ2-1
clone size: few
D gene: TRBD2
V gene: TRBV20-1
CDR3 DNA: TGCAGTGCTAGAGATCTAAGGACTAGCGGTTACAATGAGCAGTTCTTC
CDR3 protein: CSARDLRTSGYNEQFF

J gene: TRBJ1-5
clone size: few
D gene: TRBD1
V gene: TRBV19
CDR3 DNA: TGTGCCAGTAGCCAGACAGGGGGCAATCAGCCCCAGCATTTT
CDR3 protein: CASSQTGGNQPQHF

J gene: TRBJ1-2
clone size: NA
D gene: NA
V gene: TRBV19
CDR3 DNA: TGTGCCAGTAGCGGAGCGGGGGCCCTCCTAGGCTATGGCTACACCTTC
CDR3 protein: CASSGAGALLGYGYTF

J gene: TRBJ1-1
clone size: many
D gene: NA
V gene: TRBV5-1
CDR3 DNA: TGCGCCAGCAGCTATGAAGAGAACACTGAAGCTTTCTTT
CDR3 protein: CASSYEENTEAFF

J gene: TRBJ2-7
clone size: few
D gene: TRBD1
V gene: TRBV20-1
CDR3 DNA: TGCAGTGTGACAGGGGCGACCTACGAGCAGTACTTC
CDR3 protein: CSVTGATYEQYF

J gene: TRBJ1-2
clone size: NA
D gene: NA
V gene: TRBV7-2
CDR3 DNA: TGTGCCAGCAGCTTCGCGGGTTCCAGTGGCTACACCTTC
CDR3 protein: CASSFAGSSGYTF

J gene: TRBJ1-5
clone size: many
D gene: NA
V gene: TRBV6-5
CDR3 DNA: TGTGCCAGCAGTTACACGGCAGGGAATCAGCCCCAGCATTTT
CDR3 protein: CASSYTAGNQPQHF

J gene: TRBJ1-1
clone size: few
D gene: TRBD1
V gene: TRBV5-1
CDR3 DNA: TGCGCCAGCAGCCTTGAACAGGGGGAGGCTGAAGCTTTCTTT
CDR3 protein: CASSLEQGEAEAFF

J gene: TRBJ2-6
clone size: NA
D gene: NA
V gene: TRBV6-1
CDR3 DNA: TGTGCCAGCAGACAACAACCCGGAGGGGCCGACGTCCCGACTTTC
CDR3 protein: CASRQQPGGADVPTF

J gene: TRBJ1-5
clone size: many
D gene: NA
V gene: TRBV20-1
CDR3 DNA: TGCAGTGCTAGAGATCCGGCAAGGGATAGCAATCAGCCCCAGCATTTT
CDR3 protein: CSARDPARDSNQPQHF

J gene: TRBJ2-6
clone size: NA
D gene: NA
V gene: TRBV19
CDR3 DNA: TGTGCCAGTATGGAAGCATCTGGGGCCAACGTCCTGACTTTC
CDR3 protein: CASMEASGANVLTF

J gene: TRBJ1-4
clone size: few
D gene: NA
V gene: TRBV6-6
CDR3 DNA: TGTGCCATCCGAAAGGGGGGGACTAATGAAAAACTGTTTTTT
CDR3 protein: CAIRKGGTNEKLFF

J gene: TRBJ1-2
clone size: many
D gene: NA
V gene: TRBV24-1
CDR3 DNA: TGTGCCACCAGTGATTCCACGACAGTGACAAACTATGGCTACACCTTC
CDR3 protein: CATSDSTTVTNYGYTF

J gene: TRBJ2-7
clone size: many
D gene: NA
V gene: TRBV18
CDR3 DNA: TGTGCCAGCTCACCTACCTCTAGCTCCTACGAGCAGTACTTC
CDR3 protein: CASSPTSSSYEQYF

J gene: TRBJ2-5
clone size: few
D gene: TRBD2
V gene: TRBV3-1
CDR3 DNA: TGTGCCAGCAGCCAAGGCCGGACTAGCGGGCTCCAAGAGACCCAGTACTTC
CDR3 protein: CASSQGRTSGLQETQYF

J gene: TRBJ2-3
clone size: few
D gene: TRBD2
V gene: TRBV5-4
CDR3 DNA: TGTGCCAGCAGCTTGGGACTAGCGGTGAGCACAGATACGCAGTATTTT
CDR3 protein: CASSLGLAVSTDTQYF

J gene: TRBJ2-6
clone size: many
D gene: NA
V gene: TRBV7-3
CDR3 DNA: TGTGCCAGCAGCTTAACATCTGGGGCCAACGTCCTGACTTTC
CDR3 protein: CASSLTSGANVLTF